A selection of T cell receptor beta chains follows, all from one sample in a study of shared clonotypes between healthy human individuals. Produced via immunoSEQ multiplex PCR; TCRdb's table is partial and in-frame only. The repertoire holds millions of clones, with around nine tenths as singletons. Sequences were obtained from naive CD4+ T cells sorted from blood. The receptors were sampled from a man between 18 and 35 years old in good health. Each CDR3 is given with its conserved first and last residue. Each record gives: CDR3 length, V gene, J gene, CDR3 protein.

>15|TRBV10-3|TRBJ2-1
CAILEVAGSYNEQFF
>14|TRBV5-1|TRBJ2-5
CASSLKRPEETQYF
>13|TRBV6-1|TRBJ1-2
CASSEGEKGGYTF
>13|TRBV9|TRBJ2-7
CASSVRDSDEQYF
>13|TRBV18|TRBJ2-5
CASSQGGKETQYF
>13|TRBV6-1|TRBJ1-2
CASSVGDSYGYTF
>14|TRBV18|TRBJ2-5
CASSPPIRQETQYF
>15|TRBV7-2|TRBJ1-6
CASSSRQGWNSPLHF
>10|TRBV11-2|TRBJ2-1
CATGNNEQFF
>16|TRBV9|TRBJ2-5
CASSVGTENFQETQYF
>14|TRBV28|TRBJ1-1
CASSFSPGLPEAFF
>12|TRBV25-1|TRBJ2-7
CASSVWAYEQYF
>14|TRBV7-9|TRBJ2-7
CASSLSPLTYEQYF
>14|TRBV10-3|TRBJ2-5
CAISQQGIQETQYF
>16|TRBV15|TRBJ1-4
CATSKEGSRANEKLFF
>13|TRBV5-4|TRBJ1-2
CASSAISGSGYTF
>14|TRBV4-1|TRBJ2-1
CASSQGGGYNEQFF
>15|TRBV5-6|TRBJ2-5
CASSLPGQGWETQYF
>15|TRBV7-2|TRBJ2-2
CASSLRGTNTGELFF